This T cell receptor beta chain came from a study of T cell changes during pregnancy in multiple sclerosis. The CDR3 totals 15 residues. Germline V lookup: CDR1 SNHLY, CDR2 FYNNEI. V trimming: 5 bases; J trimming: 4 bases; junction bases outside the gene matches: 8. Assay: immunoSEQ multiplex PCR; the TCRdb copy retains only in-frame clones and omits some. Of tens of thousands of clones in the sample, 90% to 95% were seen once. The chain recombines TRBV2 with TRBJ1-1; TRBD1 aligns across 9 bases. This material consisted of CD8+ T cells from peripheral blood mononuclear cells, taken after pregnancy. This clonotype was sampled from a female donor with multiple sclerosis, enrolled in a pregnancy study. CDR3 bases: TGTGCCAGCAGTTTGACCGGGACAGGGAGCACTGAAGCTTTCTTT. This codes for CASSLTGTGSTEAFF.